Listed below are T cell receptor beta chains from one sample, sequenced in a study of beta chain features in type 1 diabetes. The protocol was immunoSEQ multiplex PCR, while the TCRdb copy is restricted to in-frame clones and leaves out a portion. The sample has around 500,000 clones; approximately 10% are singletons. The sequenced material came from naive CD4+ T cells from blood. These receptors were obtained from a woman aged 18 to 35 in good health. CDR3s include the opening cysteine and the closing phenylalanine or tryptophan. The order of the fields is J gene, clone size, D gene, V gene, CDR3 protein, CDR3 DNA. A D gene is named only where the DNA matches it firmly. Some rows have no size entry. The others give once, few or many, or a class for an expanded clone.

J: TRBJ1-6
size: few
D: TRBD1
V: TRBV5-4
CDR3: CASSGQQGINSPLHF
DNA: TGTGCCAGCAGCGGACAACAGGGGATCAATTCACCCCTCCACTTT

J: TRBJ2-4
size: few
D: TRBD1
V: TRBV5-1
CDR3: CASSFGTENIQYF
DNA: TGCGCCAGCAGCTTCGGGACAGAAAACATTCAGTACTTC

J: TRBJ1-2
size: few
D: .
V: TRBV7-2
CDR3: CASSLRAADYTF
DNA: TGTGCCAGCAGCTTACGCGCCGCGGACTACACCTTC

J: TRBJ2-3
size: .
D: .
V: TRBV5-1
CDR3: CASRASTDTQYF
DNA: TGCGCCAGCAGGGCTAGCACAGATACGCAGTATTTT

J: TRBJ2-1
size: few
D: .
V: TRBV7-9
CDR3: CASSLGTNEQFF
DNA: TGTGCCAGCAGCTTAGGCACCAATGAGCAGTTCTTC

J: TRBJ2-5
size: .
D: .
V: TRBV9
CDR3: CASSGEGRRETQYF
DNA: TGTGCCAGCAGCGGCGAAGGGAGGAGAGAGACCCAGTACTTC

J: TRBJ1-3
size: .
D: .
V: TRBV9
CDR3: CASSVDGSSGNTIYF
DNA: TGTGCCAGCAGCGTAGACGGGAGCTCTGGAAACACCATATATTTT

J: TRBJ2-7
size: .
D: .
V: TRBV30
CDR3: CAWSPGGSRSSYEQYF
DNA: TGTGCCTGGAGTCCGGGGGGCTCCCGGAGCTCCTACGAGCAGTACTTC

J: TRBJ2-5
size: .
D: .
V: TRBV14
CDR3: CASSQDSSGRETQYF
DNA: TGTGCCAGCAGCCAAGATAGCAGCGGCCGGGAGACCCAGTACTTC

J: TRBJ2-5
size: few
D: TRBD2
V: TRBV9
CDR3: CASSVGRTSETQYF
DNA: TGTGCCAGCAGCGTAGGGAGGACTAGTGAGACCCAGTACTTC

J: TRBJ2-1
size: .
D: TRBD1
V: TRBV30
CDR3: CAWSPGTGFVNEQFF
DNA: TGTGCCTGGAGCCCCGGGACAGGGTTTGTAAATGAGCAGTTCTTC

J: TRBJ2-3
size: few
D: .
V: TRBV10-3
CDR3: CAISELGGQIDSDTQYF
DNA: TGTGCCATCAGTGAATTGGGTGGACAGATCGACTCAGATACGCAGTATTTT

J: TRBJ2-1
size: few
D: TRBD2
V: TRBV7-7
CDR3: CASSLGGGSEQFF
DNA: TGTGCTAGCAGCTTAGGCGGGGGGTCTGAGCAGTTCTTC

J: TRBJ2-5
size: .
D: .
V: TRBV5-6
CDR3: CASSYSLGQETQYF
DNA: TGTGCCAGCAGTTACTCCCTTGGGCAAGAGACCCAGTACTTC

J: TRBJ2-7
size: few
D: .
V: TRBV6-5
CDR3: CASSYDRSYEQYF
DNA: TGTGCCAGCAGTTACGACAGGTCCTACGAGCAGTACTTC

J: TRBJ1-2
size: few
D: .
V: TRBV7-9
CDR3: CASSLGAGTGSYTF
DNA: TGTGCCAGCAGCTTAGGGGCCGGCACCGGGAGCTACACCTTC

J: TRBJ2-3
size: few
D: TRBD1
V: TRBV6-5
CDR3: CASSSRDRATDTQYF
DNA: TGTGCCAGCAGTAGCAGGGACAGGGCCACAGATACGCAGTATTTT

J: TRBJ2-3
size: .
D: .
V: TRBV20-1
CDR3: CSAGVGTQYF
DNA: TGCAGCGCAGGGGTGGGTACGCAGTATTTT

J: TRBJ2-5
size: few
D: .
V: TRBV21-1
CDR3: CASTEASSGIETQYF
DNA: TGTGCCAGCACCGAAGCCTCTAGCGGCATCGAGACCCAGTACTTC

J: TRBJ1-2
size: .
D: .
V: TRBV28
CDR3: CASRSQDYGYTF
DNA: TGTGCCAGCAGATCACAGGACTATGGCTACACCTTC

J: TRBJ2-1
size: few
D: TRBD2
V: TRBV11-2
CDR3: CASSSISGSRYNEQFF
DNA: TGTGCCAGCAGTTCCATTAGCGGGAGTCGATACAATGAGCAGTTCTTC

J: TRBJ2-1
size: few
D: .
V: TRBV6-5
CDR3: CASSYRTSYNEQFF
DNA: TGTGCCAGCAGTTACAGGACGTCCTACAATGAGCAGTTCTTC

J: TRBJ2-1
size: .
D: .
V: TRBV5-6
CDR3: CASSLVRGDPRNEQFF
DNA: TGTGCCAGCAGCTTAGTGAGAGGGGACCCCCGGAATGAGCAGTTCTTC

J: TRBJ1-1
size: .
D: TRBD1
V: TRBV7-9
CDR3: CASSLGPAPGGENTEAFF
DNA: TGTGCCAGCAGCTTAGGACCGGCGCCAGGGGGCGAGAACACTGAAGCTTTCTTT

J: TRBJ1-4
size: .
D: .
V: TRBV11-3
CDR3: CASSPGINEKLFF
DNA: TGTGCCAGCAGCCCAGGGATTAATGAAAAACTGTTTTTT

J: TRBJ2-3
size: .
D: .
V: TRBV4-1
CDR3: CASSQVRRGTGTQYF
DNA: TGCGCCAGCAGCCAAGTTCGGCGGGGTACGGGTACGCAGTATTTT

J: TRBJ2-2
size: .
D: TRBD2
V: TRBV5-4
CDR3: CASSSGTSGFTGELFF
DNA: TGTGCCAGCAGCTCCGGGACTAGCGGATTCACCGGGGAGCTGTTTTTT

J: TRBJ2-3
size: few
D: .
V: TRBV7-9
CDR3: CASSFTGTDTQYF
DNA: TGTGCCAGCAGCTTTACCGGGACCGATACGCAGTATTTT

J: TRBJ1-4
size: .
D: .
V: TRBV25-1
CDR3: CASSEYTGSAYEKLFF
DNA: TGTGCCAGCAGTGAATATACGGGCAGCGCTTATGAAAAACTGTTTTTT

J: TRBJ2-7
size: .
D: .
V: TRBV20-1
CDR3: CSAVRNYEQYF
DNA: TGCAGTGCGGTCAGAAACTACGAGCAGTACTTC

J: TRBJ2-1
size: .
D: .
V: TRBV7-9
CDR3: CASSSYRAQFF
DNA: TGTGCCAGCAGCTCCTACAGGGCTCAGTTCTTC

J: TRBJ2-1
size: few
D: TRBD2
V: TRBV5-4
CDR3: CASSSLAGGRSYNEQFF
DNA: TGTGCCAGCAGCTCTTTAGCGGGAGGACGCTCCTACAATGAGCAGTTCTTC

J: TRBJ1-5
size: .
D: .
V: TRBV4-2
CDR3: CASSQDGSLPEQGQPQHF
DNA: TGTGCCAGCAGCCAAGATGGATCGCTGCCAGAACAGGGCCAGCCCCAGCATTTT

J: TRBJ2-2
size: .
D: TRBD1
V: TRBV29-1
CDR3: CSVVGQVNTGELFF
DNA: TGCAGCGTTGTGGGACAGGTGAACACCGGGGAGCTGTTTTTT

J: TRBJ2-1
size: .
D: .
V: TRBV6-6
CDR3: CASSLLWRNEQFF
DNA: TGTGCCAGCAGTCTGCTGTGGCGGAATGAGCAGTTCTTC

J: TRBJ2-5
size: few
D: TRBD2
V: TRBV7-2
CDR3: CASSPGLAGTKETQYF
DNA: TGTGCCAGCAGCCCAGGACTAGCGGGAACTAAAGAGACCCAGTACTTC

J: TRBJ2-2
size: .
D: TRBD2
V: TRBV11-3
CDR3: CASRTGTSGTGELFF
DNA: TGTGCCAGCAGGACCGGGACTAGCGGCACCGGGGAGCTGTTTTTT

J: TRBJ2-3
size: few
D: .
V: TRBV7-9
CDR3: CASSSRGADTQYF
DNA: TGTGCCAGCAGCTCCCGCGGCGCAGATACGCAGTATTTT

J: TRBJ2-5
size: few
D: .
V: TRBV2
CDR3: CASGRQLQETQYF
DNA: TGTGCCAGCGGGAGACAGCTCCAAGAGACCCAGTACTTC

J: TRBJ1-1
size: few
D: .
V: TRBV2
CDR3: CASSEVGRHNTEAFF
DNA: TGTGCCAGCAGTGAAGTTGGTAGACATAACACTGAAGCTTTCTTT

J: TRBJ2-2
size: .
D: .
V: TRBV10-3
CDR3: CAITGTPGELFF
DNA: TGTGCCATCACCGGGACCCCCGGGGAGCTGTTTTTT

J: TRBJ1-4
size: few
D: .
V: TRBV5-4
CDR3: CASSSDGHEKLFF
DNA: TGTGCCAGCAGCTCAGATGGGCATGAAAAACTGTTTTTT

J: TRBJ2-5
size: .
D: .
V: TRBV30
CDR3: CAWSVTLAGETQYF
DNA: TGTGCCTGGAGTGTGACACTAGCCGGAGAGACCCAGTACTTC

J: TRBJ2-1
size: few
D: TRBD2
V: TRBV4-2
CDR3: CASRYAGGHDNEQFF
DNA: TGTGCCAGCAGATACGCGGGGGGGCACGACAATGAGCAGTTCTTC

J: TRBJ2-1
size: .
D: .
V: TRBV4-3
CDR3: CASSQEVTGEREQFF
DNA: TGCGCCAGCAGCCAAGAGGTGACGGGGGAACGTGAGCAGTTCTTC

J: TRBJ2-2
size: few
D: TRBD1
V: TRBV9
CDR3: CASSPSGQGIIGELFF
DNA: TGTGCCAGCAGCCCCTCCGGACAGGGGATCATCGGGGAGCTGTTTTTT

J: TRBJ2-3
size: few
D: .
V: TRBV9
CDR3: CASTPRGSTDTQYF
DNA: TGTGCCAGCACCCCCCGGGGGTCCACAGATACGCAGTATTTT

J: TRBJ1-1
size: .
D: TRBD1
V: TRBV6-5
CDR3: CASSWYRGRTEAFF
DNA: TGTGCCAGCAGTTGGTACAGGGGAAGGACTGAAGCTTTCTTT

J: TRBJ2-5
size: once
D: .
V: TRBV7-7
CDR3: CASSYALGPAETQYF
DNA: TGTGCCAGCAGCTATGCGCTGGGTCCGGCGGAGACCCAGTACTTC

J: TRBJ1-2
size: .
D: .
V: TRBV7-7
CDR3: CASSLEAGPRLLNGYTF
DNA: TGTGCTAGCAGCTTAGAAGCAGGACCGCGCCTCCTTAATGGCTACACCTTC

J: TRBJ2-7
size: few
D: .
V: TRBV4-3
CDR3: CASSQELSGKYEQYF
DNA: TGCGCCAGCAGCCAAGAACTCTCTGGGAAGTACGAGCAGTACTTC

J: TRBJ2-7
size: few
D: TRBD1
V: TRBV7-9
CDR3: CASSLGDRVHDEQYF
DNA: TGTGCCAGCAGCTTAGGGGACAGGGTGCACGACGAGCAGTACTTC

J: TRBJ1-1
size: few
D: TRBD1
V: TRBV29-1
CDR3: CSAGTGNTEAFF
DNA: TGCAGCGCCGGGACAGGAAATACTGAAGCTTTCTTT

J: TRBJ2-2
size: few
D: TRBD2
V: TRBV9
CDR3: CASTTGLVPGELFF
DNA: TGTGCCAGCACTACCGGACTAGTGCCCGGGGAGCTGTTTTTT

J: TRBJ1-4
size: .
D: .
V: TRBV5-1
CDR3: CASSSQGSEEKLFF
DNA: TGCGCCAGCAGCTCTCAGGGGAGTGAAGAAAAACTGTTTTTT

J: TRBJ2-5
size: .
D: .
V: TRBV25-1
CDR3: CASSAYGGLETQYF
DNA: TGTGCCAGCAGTGCTTATGGGGGGCTGGAGACCCAGTACTTC